The 20 T cell receptor beta chains presented below share a single source sample, sequenced in a study of shared clonotypes between healthy human individuals. The data were produced by immunoSEQ multiplex PCR, yet TCRdb's version contains in-frame clones alone and is incomplete. The data contain hundreds of thousands of clones, 73% of them singletons. The sequencing input was memory CD4+ T cells sorted from blood. Indicated subset: CD45RA-negative fraction. The receptors derive from a woman in her 30s in good health.

The V and J genes are TRBV5-1 and TRBJ2-3; 8 bases are shared with TRBD2. Trimming cost V 4 bases and J 3 bases; bases outside gene matches: 10. The length of the CDR3 is 16 residues. Germline CDR1 is SGHRS and CDR2 is YFSETQ. The CDR3 coding sequence is TGCGCCAGCAGCCCAGCAAGCGGGAGCGGAACAGATACGCAGTATTTT. It encodes CASSPASGSGTDTQYF.

In its sample, this clone was seen once. The chain links TRBV6-1 to TRBJ2-3; the D call may be TRBD1 or TRBD2 (6 bases each). Germline-derived CDR1 and CDR2 are MNHNS and SASEGT. V lost 10 bases and J 8 bases, leaving 16 bases between the germline ends. CDR3 length: 12 amino acids. CDR3 in amino acids: CAIKGGHVTQYF. In nucleotides, the CDR3 is TGTGCCATCAAGGGGGGTCATGTTACGCAGTATTTT.

The genes are TRBV4-1 and TRBJ2-5; 10 bases line up with TRBD1. The V gene's germline CDR1 is MGHRA and CDR2 YSYEKL. J was trimmed by 5 bases and V by 3 bases; bases with no gene match: 9. The CDR3 is made up of 16 amino acids. The CDR3 DNA is TGCGCCAGCAGCCAGTTTGGGACAGGGGTAGTGGAGACCCAGTACTTC. Translation gives CASSQFGTGVVETQYF.

The chain employs TRBV2 and TRBJ2-3; 10 bases are a match to TRBD2. Germline V gene lookup returns CDR1 SNHLY and CDR2 FYNNEI. This CDR3 has 17 amino acids. The ends lost 7 bases at V and 0 bases at J; junction bases unmatched: 10. CDR3 loop: CASTKGLTSGSTDTQYF. CDR3 DNA: TGTGCCAGCACCAAGGGACTGACTAGCGGGAGCACAGATACGCAGTATTTT.

The J gene is TRBJ2-2, the V gene TRBV19; tentatively, D is TRBD2 (6 bases). The CDR3 length is 14 residues. Germline V gene sequence: CDR1 LNHDA, CDR2 SQIVND (reference sequence). With 5 bases removed from V and 1 base from J, the gap between germline ends came to 8 bases. The CDR3 here is CASSRERNTGELFF. The CDR3 bases are TGTGCCAGTAGTCGGGAGCGGAACACCGGGGAGCTGTTTTTT.

The chain recombines TRBV7-2 with TRBJ2-7; 10 bases fit TRBD1. Germline CDR1 is SGHTA and CDR2 is FQGNSA. The V and J ends lost 4 bases and 7 bases, in that order; junction bases with no gene match: 10. The CDR3 runs to 15 residues. CDR3 protein: CASSSAGTGDREQYF. CDR3 DNA sequence: TGTGCCAGCAGCTCAGCCGGGACAGGGGATCGGGAGCAGTACTTC.

This clone was seen a few times. The sample has other DNA sequences that encode this CDR3 too. The gene calls are TRBV5-1 and TRBJ2-1, with TRBD1 matching 7 bases. The ends lost 0 bases at V and 9 bases at J; junction bases unmatched: 9. Germline loops: CDR1 SGHRS, CDR2 YFSETQ. This CDR3 contains 15 residues. The DNA for the CDR3 is TGCGCCAGCAGCTTGGGTGACAGGGATCTAGGTGAGCAGTTCTTC. It yields the protein CASSLGDRDLGEQFF.

The table lists this clone with a few counts. V and J are TRBV9 and TRBJ1-1; unclear D gene. Germline lookup yields CDR1 SGDLS and CDR2 YYNGEE. The CDR3 is 14 residues long. V lost 7 bases and J 0 bases, leaving 13 bases between the germline ends. Here the CDR3 reads CASSRRRVNTEAFF. The CDR3 DNA sequence: TGTGCCAGCTCTAGGAGAAGGGTGAACACTGAAGCTTTCTTT.

Comment on this clone: A much bigger clone sits one base away, suggesting this may be a read error. The sample has other DNA sequences that encode this CDR3 too. CDR3 coding DNA: TGTGCCAGCAGCTTACACTACGAGCAGTACTTC. As protein: CASSLHYEQYF. This rearrangement joins TRBV11-2 to TRBJ2-7; D gene ambiguous. The CDR3 covers 11 residues. Germline CDR1 is SGHAT and CDR2 is FQNNGV. V dropped 2 bases and J dropped 3 bases, with 2 bases sitting between them. Variable domain in full (rest from reference TRBV11-2 and TRBJ2-7): EAGVAQSPRYKIIEKRQSVAFWCNPISGHATLYWYQQILGQGPKLLIQFQNNGVVDDSQLPKDRFSAERLKGVDSTLKIQPAKLEDSAVYLCASSLHYEQYFGPGTRLTVT.

This rearrangement joins TRBV27 to TRBJ2-5; D gene unclear. Germline V gene data show CDR1 as MNHEY and CDR2 as SMNVEV (reference sequence). V lost 5 bases and J lost 7, with 8 bases in between. The CDR3 consists of 11 residues. The CDR3 DNA reads TGTGCCAGCAGTGGTCCGAGGACCCAGTACTTC. This translates into CASSGPRTQYF.

This clone was recorded only once. V usage is TRBV10-1 and J usage is TRBJ2-7, with D maybe TRBD1 (6 bases). The CDR3 runs 15 residues. Between the trimmed V and J ends, which lost 0 bases and 1 base, there was a span of 10 bases. The germline V gene has CDR1 WNHNN and CDR2 SYGVQD (reference sequence). The CDR3 loop reads CASSESGGRSYEQYF. CDR3 sequence (DNA): TGCGCCAGCAGTGAGTCTGGGGGCCGTTCCTACGAGCAGTACTTC.

This clone appeared a few times. The rearrangement joins TRBV6-5 to TRBJ1-5; D remains unclear. The CDR3 has 14 residues. Germline loops: CDR1 MNHEY, CDR2 SVGAGI. Trimming removed 6 bases from V and 5 bases from J, with 14 bases in between. The chain's CDR3 is CASSSLGKDQPQHF. The CDR3 DNA sequence: TGTGCCAGCAGCTCACTGGGGAAGGATCAGCCCCAGCATTTT.

The chain uses TRBV28 and TRBJ2-1, with D perhaps being TRBD1 or TRBD2 (5 bases each). Germline CDR1 and CDR2: MDHEN and SYDVKM. Trimming shortened V by 5 bases and J by 5 bases, and 13 bases separated the two germline ends. The CDR3 runs to 14 residues. The CDR3 sequence is CASSKGSTHNEQFF. Here the CDR3 DNA reads TGTGCCAGCAGTAAGGGGAGTACCCACAATGAGCAGTTCTTC. Complete variable domain (other parts from reference TRBV28 and TRBJ2-1): DVKVTQSSRYLVKRTGEKVFLECVQDMDHENMFWYRQDPGLGLRLIYFSYDVKMKEKGDIPEGYSVSREKKERFSLILESASTNQTSMYLCASSKGSTHNEQFFGPGTRLTVL.

In this sample, this clone turned up once. DNA of the CDR3: TGTGCCAGCAGTCGTCCAGATCGGGGTTTGGGTCAGCCCCAGCATTTT. Its protein is CASSRPDRGLGQPQHF. The chain joins TRBV28 to TRBJ1-5; no reliable D call. This CDR3 comprises 16 residues. V was cut by 5 bases and J by 6 bases, with 20 bases left in between. The V gene's germline CDR1 is MDHEN and CDR2 SYDVKM.

The CDR3 here is CASSLASTATQYF. In DNA, the CDR3 is TGTGCCAGCAGCTTAGCCTCTACCGCTACGCAGTATTTT. The chain carries TRBV11-1 and TRBJ2-3, with D unresolved. There are 13 residues in the CDR3. The V gene's germline CDR1 is SGHAT and CDR2 FQDESV (reference sequence). V lost 0 bases to trimming and J lost 8 bases, with 9 bases between them.

This rearrangement joins TRBV5-1 to TRBJ2-1; 8 bases align to TRBD2. Germline-derived CDR1 and CDR2 are SGHRS and YFSETQ. V dropped 0 bases and J dropped 6; count of bases not matched to a gene: 8. The CDR3 runs 16 residues. The CDR3 DNA reads as TGCGCCAGCAGCTTGGTTGTCAGCGGGAGTTTCAATGAGCAGTTCTTC. This translates into CASSLVVSGSFNEQFF.

The chain combines TRBV28 with TRBJ2-1; the match to TRBD2 covers 8 bases. This CDR3 is built from 15 residues. Germline V gene lookup returns CDR1 MDHEN and CDR2 SYDVKM. Trimming took 7 bases from V and 12 from J; bases not matched to a gene: 17. The CDR3 here is CASTTQFPAGTRQFF. DNA of the CDR3: TGTGCCAGCACGACCCAGTTCCCTGCCGGGACTAGGCAGTTCTTC. The whole variable domain, filled in from reference TRBV28 and TRBJ2-1, reads DVKVTQSSRYLVKRTGEKVFLECVQDMDHENMFWYRQDPGLGLRLIYFSYDVKMKEKGDIPEGYSVSREKKERFSLILESASTNQTSMYLCASTTQFPAGTRQFFGPGTRLTVL.

The chain recombines TRBV27 with TRBJ1-2; D is undetermined. The length of the CDR3 is 12 residues. V lost 5 bases and J 7 bases, leaving 11 bases between the germline ends. Germline-derived CDR1 and CDR2 are MNHEY and SMNVEV (reference sequence). The CDR3 nucleotides read TGTGCCAGCAGTGGCCGCCTGGGTGGCTACACCTTC. Its translation: CASSGRLGGYTF.

The CDR3 spells CASSLPARRGYTF. CDR3 sequence (DNA): TGTGCCAGCAGTTTACCCGCCCGAAGAGGCTACACCTTC. The chain employs TRBV28 and TRBJ1-2; no clear D. This CDR3 comprises 13 residues. With 2 bases removed from V and 8 bases from J, the gap between germline ends came to 12 bases. Germline-derived CDR1 and CDR2 are MDHEN and SYDVKM.

The genes are TRBV5-1 and TRBJ1-1; the D gene is possibly TRBD1 (6 bases). The CDR3 loop spans 13 amino acids. Germline V gene data show CDR1 as SGHRS and CDR2 as YFSETQ. The V and J ends lost 5 bases and 5 bases respectively, with 13 bases between them. The CDR3 bases are TGCGCCAGCAGACTAGCAGGGGAAACTGAAGCTTTCTTT. Translating it yields CASRLAGETEAFF.